This is a list of T cell receptor beta chains from one sample in a study of blood T cell repertoires in COVID-19. The protocol was immunoSEQ multiplex PCR, while the TCRdb copy is restricted to in-frame clones and leaves out a portion. The sample gives just under 55,000 clones, around four fifths of which show up once; less than 2% is in the top ten. Source material: peripheral blood. The receptors stem from an older woman with acute or convalescent COVID-19. Each CDR3 is given with its conserved first and last residue. A D gene is named only where the DNA matches it firmly. Not all rows give a size; the values are once, few, many and, for expanded clones, a class.

d_gene: TRBD2
v_gene: TRBV2
j_gene: TRBJ2-1
abundance: .
len: 17
CDR3aa: CASSEFPTSGGTDEQFF
CDR3nt: TGTGCCAGCAGTGAATTCCCTACTAGCGGGGGGACCGATGAGCAGTTCTTC

d_gene: .
v_gene: TRBV6-5
j_gene: TRBJ1-2
abundance: .
len: 13
CDR3aa: CASSFRGNYGYTF
CDR3nt: TGTGCCAGCAGTTTCAGGGGAAACTATGGCTACACCTTC

d_gene: .
v_gene: TRBV18
j_gene: TRBJ1-1
abundance: .
len: 17
CDR3aa: CASSPPGGRRGGTEAFF
CDR3nt: TGTGCCAGCTCACCCCCTGGGGGCCGACGGGGCGGCACTGAAGCTTTCTTT

d_gene: .
v_gene: TRBV7-3
j_gene: TRBJ1-1
abundance: .
len: 14
CDR3aa: CASSPAGGGPEAFF
CDR3nt: TGTGCCAGCAGCCCCGCTGGGGGGGGTCCTGAAGCTTTCTTT

d_gene: TRBD1
v_gene: TRBV19
j_gene: TRBJ1-2
abundance: .
len: 14
CDR3aa: CASSTGGDYYGYTF
CDR3nt: TGTGCCAGTAGCACAGGGGGCGATTACTATGGCTACACCTTC

d_gene: TRBD2
v_gene: TRBV5-1
j_gene: TRBJ2-1
abundance: few
len: 15
CDR3aa: CASIAGGGTYNEQFF
CDR3nt: TGCGCCAGCATCGCGGGAGGGGGTACCTACAATGAGCAGTTCTTC

d_gene: .
v_gene: TRBV7-2
j_gene: TRBJ1-4
abundance: once
len: 14
CDR3aa: CASSLAYADEKLFF
CDR3nt: TGTGCCAGCAGCTTAGCGTATGCAGATGAAAAACTGTTTTTT

d_gene: TRBD1
v_gene: TRBV6-1
j_gene: TRBJ1-4
abundance: .
len: 15
CDR3aa: CASSESQGAGEKLFF
CDR3nt: TGTGCCAGCAGTGAAAGCCAGGGGGCTGGAGAAAAACTGTTTTTT

d_gene: .
v_gene: TRBV9
j_gene: TRBJ1-1
abundance: .
len: 15
CDR3aa: CASSVGIGAGTEAFF
CDR3nt: TGTGCCAGCAGCGTAGGAATAGGGGCTGGCACTGAAGCTTTCTTT

d_gene: .
v_gene: TRBV19
j_gene: TRBJ1-4
abundance: .
len: 15
CDR3aa: CATSLTGRGGEKLFF
CDR3nt: TGTGCCACCTCCCTTACAGGTCGCGGGGGGGAAAAACTGTTTTTT

d_gene: .
v_gene: TRBV2
j_gene: TRBJ1-5
abundance: .
len: 12
CDR3aa: CASSPVNQPQHF
CDR3nt: TGTGCCAGTAGTCCAGTCAATCAGCCCCAGCATTTT

d_gene: .
v_gene: TRBV19
j_gene: TRBJ1-5
abundance: .
len: 16
CDR3aa: CASSIGGKRGNQPQHF
CDR3nt: TGTGCCAGTAGTATCGGGGGGAAACGAGGCAATCAGCCCCAGCATTTT

d_gene: TRBD1
v_gene: TRBV3-1/TRBV3-2
j_gene: TRBJ1-4
abundance: .
len: 16
CDR3aa: CASSLRDSSTNEKLFF
CDR3nt: TGTGCCAGCAGCCTAAGGGACAGCTCAACTAATGAAAAACTGTTTTTT

d_gene: .
v_gene: TRBV5-4
j_gene: TRBJ1-4
abundance: .
len: 16
CDR3aa: CASSINRGTRGEKLFF
CDR3nt: TGTGCCAGCAGCATAAATAGGGGGACACGCGGTGAAAAACTGTTTTTT

d_gene: TRBD1
v_gene: TRBV5-8
j_gene: TRBJ1-1
abundance: .
len: 16
CDR3aa: CARGDRGYLGNTEAFF
CDR3nt: TGTGCCAGGGGGGACAGGGGATATTTGGGGAACACTGAAGCTTTCTTT

d_gene: .
v_gene: TRBV13
j_gene: TRBJ1-4
abundance: .
len: 14
CDR3aa: CASKIWAQNEKLFF
CDR3nt: TGTGCCAGCAAAATCTGGGCACAGAATGAAAAACTGTTTTTT

d_gene: .
v_gene: TRBV5-6
j_gene: TRBJ1-1
abundance: few
len: 16
CDR3aa: CASSLGHKERGTEAFF
CDR3nt: TGTGCCAGCAGCTTGGGTCATAAGGAGCGGGGTACTGAAGCTTTCTTT

d_gene: .
v_gene: TRBV7-9
j_gene: TRBJ2-4
abundance: few
len: 17
CDR3aa: CASSYDPGNEAKNIQYF
CDR3nt: TGTGCCAGCAGTTATGACCCCGGGAATGAAGCCAAAAACATTCAGTACTTC

d_gene: TRBD1
v_gene: TRBV7-2
j_gene: TRBJ2-1
abundance: .
len: 17
CDR3aa: CASSQTGTGFGYNEQFF
CDR3nt: TGTGCCAGCTCCCAAACCGGGACAGGGTTTGGTTACAATGAGCAGTTCTTC

d_gene: .
v_gene: TRBV11-2
j_gene: TRBJ1-2
abundance: .
len: 11
CDR3aa: CASSFRDGYTF
CDR3nt: TGTGCCAGCAGCTTCCGGGATGGCTACACCTTC

d_gene: TRBD1
v_gene: TRBV7-2
j_gene: TRBJ1-5
abundance: once
len: 16
CDR3aa: CASSSQTGYSNQPQHF
CDR3nt: TGTGCCAGCAGCTCGCAGACAGGGTATAGCAATCAGCCCCAGCATTTT

d_gene: .
v_gene: TRBV5-1
j_gene: TRBJ2-7
abundance: .
len: 12
CDR3aa: CASSGGSYEQYF
CDR3nt: TGCGCCAGCAGCGGAGGTTCCTACGAGCAGTACTTC